The sequence of this TCR beta chain was determined in a study of cytomegalovirus exposure and HLA in healthy donors. Overall study findings and caveats: Reports described diagnosis of cytomegalovirus status by the classifier as highly specific and sensitive. It was approximately 160 TCR beta chains that were listed as cytomegalovirus-associated.

V was clipped by 4 bases and J by 1 base, with 8 bases between them. Germline CDR1 MDHEN, CDR2 SYDVKM. The CDR3 has 14 amino acids. The PCR had 60 Vbeta and 13 Jbeta primers. The protocol was immunoSEQ multiplex PCR, while the TCRdb copy is restricted to in-frame clones and leaves out a portion. Counted here are roughly 160,000 clones, about four fifths occurring once; the ten biggest clones make up 1%. About this clone itself: As yet, its antigen is unknown.

Sequences were obtained from PBMCs. This sequence joins TRBV28 and TRBJ1-3, with D maybe TRBD1 (5 bases). The receptor's source is a woman aged 50 to 65 in good health and CMV-seropositive. The CDR3 spells CASSYGGSGNTIYF. DNA for the CDR3: TGTGCCAGCAGTTACGGGGGTTCTGGAAACACCATATATTTT.